The 10 T cell receptor beta chains listed next were all sequenced from one sample in a study of human T cells and chemical hapten exposure. TCRdb re-called the RACE reads through MiXCR, storing one row per CDR3 protein. The table has around 40,000 distinct CDR3 sequences, more than 9.5% seen once. Indicated time point: patch test 3, about 24 weeks after DPC sensitization. The treatment: therapeutic diphenylcyclopropenone sensitization with weekly scalp DPC. Unfractionated whole blood served as the source for total RNA extraction. Here the sequenced sample was whole blood, taken in connection with sensitization to the hapten diphenylcyclopropenone (DPC). These receptors originate from a woman aged 35 to 49 with alopecia areata. Some clones in this sample may be carry-over from other donors' samples.

The V call is TRBV11-2, the J call TRBJ2-5; 9 bases match TRBD2. Germline V lookup: CDR1 SGHAT, CDR2 FQNNGV. The CDR3 covers 15 residues. Trimming at V came to 2 bases and at J to 3 bases, leaving 4 bases not matched to a gene. CDR3 loop: CASSLISGGKETQYF. CDR3 bases: TGTGCCAGCAGCTTAATTAGCGGGGGCAAAGAGACCCAGTACTTC.

The CDR3 here is CASSLGRGQGASEAFF. The CDR3 bases are TGTGCCAGCAGCTTAGGCCGGGGACAGGGGGCTTCTGAAGCTTTCTTT. This sequence joins TRBV7-6 and TRBJ1-1, with 12 bases fitting TRBD1. This CDR3 has 16 residues. CDR1 is SGHVS and CDR2 is FNYEAQ in the germline V gene. The J segment lost 6 bases and the V segment lost 1 base, leaving 6 bases of the junction unmatched.

This clonotype has just a few counts. The gene calls are TRBV20-1 and TRBJ2-4, with 7 bases identical to TRBD2. The length of the CDR3 is 16 residues. In germline, CDR1 is DFQATT, CDR2 SNEGSKA (reference sequence). V shed 5 bases and J 2 bases; nucleotides not matched to a gene: 12. CDR3 sequence reads: CSAPGGAGGTKNIQYF. CDR3 nucleotide sequence: TGCAGTGCTCCCGGCGGTGCCGGGGGGACCAAAAACATTCAGTACTTC.

This clonotype was seen ten or more times. This sequence joins TRBV7-8 and TRBJ2-5, with D possibly being TRBD1 (6 bases). Trimming left V 4 bases short and J 1 base short, with 19 bases between. Germline CDR1 and CDR2: SGHVS and FQNEAQ. There are 17 residues in the CDR3. The CDR3 reads CASSYVSVRTAQETQYF. In DNA, the CDR3 is TGTGCCAGCAGCTACGTTAGCGTCCGGACAGCCCAAGAGACCCAGTACTTC.

This clonotype was counted only a few times. V and J are TRBV12-3 or TRBV12-4 and TRBJ2-7, with a tentative D call TRBD1 (5 bases). The ends were cut back, 5 bases at V and 5 bases at J, with 19 bases in the middle. The CDR3 runs 15 residues. CDR3 bases: TGTGCCAGCAGTGACTCACTACAGGCGGTGAACGAGCAGTACTTC. Amino acids: CASSDSLQAVNEQYF.

This chain uses TRBV6-5 with TRBJ2-7; TRBD2 aligns across 8 bases. The CDR3 loop spans 14 amino acids. Trimming at V came to 2 bases and at J to 3 bases, leaving 3 bases not matched to a gene. Germline CDR1 and CDR2: MNHEY and SVGAGI. The CDR3 coding sequence is TGTGCCAGCAGTTACGTAGCGGGGAACTACGAGCAGTACTTC. This translates into CASSYVAGNYEQYF.

This clonotype appeared a few times. The rearrangement links TRBV28 to TRBJ2-5; maybe TRBD2 (5 bases). In germline, CDR1 is MDHEN, CDR2 SYDVKM. The CDR3 totals 14 residues. The V end was cut by 1 base, the J end by 0 bases, with 6 bases between. DNA of the CDR3: TGTGCCAGCAGTTTATCGGGGAACCAAGAGACCCAGTACTTC. Residues: CASSLSGNQETQYF. The whole variable domain, filled in from reference TRBV28 and TRBJ2-5, reads DVKVTQSSRYLVKRTGEKVFLECVQDMDHENMFWYRQDPGLGLRLIYFSYDVKMKEKGDIPEGYSVSREKKERFSLILESASTNQTSMYLCASSLSGNQETQYFGPGTRLLVL.

This clonotype was seen only a few times. The V gene is TRBV7-2, the J gene TRBJ1-3; 7 bases are shared with TRBD1. The CDR3 length is 15 residues. V was pared by 5 bases and J by 0 bases, with 4 bases of the junction left unmatched. Germline lookup yields CDR1 SGHTA and CDR2 FQGNSA. The CDR3: CASSRRDSSGNTIYF. In DNA, the CDR3 is TGTGCCAGCAGCCGGCGGGACAGCTCTGGAAACACCATATATTTT.

The chain joins TRBV6-5 to TRBJ1-5; D is ambiguous. V gave up 3 bases and J gave up 5 bases, with 8 bases separating them. This CDR3 has 13 amino acids. Germline CDR1 MNHEY, CDR2 SVGAGI. The CDR3 DNA follows: TGTGCCAGCAGTTATAGCATTCATCAGCCCCAGCATTTT. Its translation: CASSYSIHQPQHF.

This clonotype was observed at least ten times. The rearrangement joins TRBV4-1 to TRBJ1-2; 7 nucleotides line up with TRBD1. Germline-derived CDR1 and CDR2 are MGHRA and YSYEKL. The CDR3 length is 14 residues. After removal of 4 bases from V and 2 bases from J, the junction contained 4 bases not matched to a gene. CDR3 in amino acids: CASSLTTGNYGYTF. CDR3 bases: TGCGCCAGCAGCCTGACGACAGGGAACTATGGCTACACCTTC.